This T cell receptor (beta chain) was sequenced during a study of CD8 T cells in Susac syndrome. At the level of the study: Sequencing included Susac syndrome patients, six of them with active disease and roughly eight in remission. Study results and limitations: Susac-specific public clones found in total CD8+ repertoires numbered 15 to 20, and those in CD8+ TEMRA repertoires numbered five.

A quantity of about 0.45 to 1 ug RNA underwent reverse transcription using random hexamers. The authors amplified TCR beta CDR3 across 54 Vbeta and 13 Jbeta using immunoSEQ multiplex PCR. From the immunoSEQ multiplex PCR reads, TCRdb called clonotypes with MiXCR, one entry per CDR3 protein. The sample shows 1,500 or so distinct CDR3 sequences, roughly 70% of them seen only once. Trimming pared 1 base from V and 3 bases from J, leaving 6 bases between. The CDR3 extends over 12 amino acids. In germline, CDR1 is DFQATT, CDR2 SNEGSKA (reference sequence). Points on this clonotype: Its antigen is not identified.

Memory subsets were defined by CD27 and CD45RA staining for TEMRA sorting. Patients with Susac syndrome fulfilled recently defined diagnostic criteria for definite or probable disease. This receptor was obtained from a human donor with Susac syndrome. Material for sequencing was CD8+ TEMRA cells from PBMCs. Subset described: FACS-sorted terminally differentiated effector memory CD8+ T cells re-expressing CD45RA (CD8+ TEMRA). This chain links TRBV20-1 with TRBJ1-1; the D is unclear. The CDR3 is CSARGEHTEAFF. CDR3 in DNA: TGCAGTGCTAGAGGTGAACACACTGAAGCTTTCTTT.